Detailed here is one T cell receptor (beta chain). V was pared by 0 bases and J by 2 bases, with 8 bases of the junction left unmatched. The CDR3 contains 18 residues. Germline CDR1 is SGHRS and CDR2 is YFSETQ. These data are taken from a study of follicular helper T cells after annual influenza vaccination. The time point denotes: 2015-2016 season, pre-vaccination. Sorted cTfh were non-naive CD4+CXCR5+PD-1+, either ICOS+CD38+ or ICOS-CD38-. TCRB was sequenced at Survey level resolution. TCRdb keeps only in-frame clones here, not all; method: immunoSEQ multiplex PCR. Among 9,500 to 12,000 clones, 81% were seen once, and the ten largest hold about 3.6%.

This receptor was obtained from an adult who received the influenza vaccine. The rearrangement links TRBV5-1 to TRBJ2-5; 12 positions agree with TRBD2. The sequencing used CXCR5+ CD38- circulating T follicular helper cells from blood, collected on the day of influenza vaccination. The subset is: circulating Tfh, non-naive CD4+CXCR5+PD-1+ (ICOS+CD38+ or ICOS-CD38-). CDR3 region: CASSLAPSGGARQETQYF. The CDR3 DNA sequence: TGCGCCAGCAGCTTGGCCCCTAGCGGGGGGGCCCGGCAAGAGACCCAGTACTTC.